The text below deals with one TCR beta chain. The data were produced by immunoSEQ multiplex PCR, yet TCRdb's version contains in-frame clones alone and is incomplete. The sample has about 1.5 million clones; roughly 98% are singletons. These data come from a study of shared clonotypes between healthy human individuals. At the level of the study: Plates per donor: three CD4 naive, three CD4 memory, two CD8 naive, one CD8 memory.

The CDR3 totals 14 residues. Germline values: CDR1 SGHTS, CDR2 YDEGEE. The junction had 4 bases not matched to a gene; V was cut back by 0 bases and J by 4 bases. The sequence was obtained from a young man in good health. The sequencing sample was made of naive CD4+ T cells sorted from blood. Subset meaning: CD45RA+ positively selected. This chain uses TRBV5-8 with TRBJ2-7; TRBD2 agrees at 7 bases. This CDR3 reads CASSLAGRRYEQYF. DNA for the CDR3: TGTGCCAGCAGCTTGGCCGGGAGGCGGTACGAGCAGTACTTC.